This TCR beta chain emerged from a study of T cell responses to AZD1222 COVID-19 vaccine. General study points: Sampling captured repertoires only after the peak T cell response. White British people made up most donors, females outnumbered males, and clonal diversity was possibly underestimated.

In the case of this clone: The antigen is undetermined.

Germline-derived CDR1 and CDR2 are ENHRY and SYGVKD. V dropped 8 bases and J dropped 3 bases, with 15 bases sitting between them. The CDR3 loop spans 14 amino acids. Combined were second doses at about 4 or about 12 weeks. Libraries were prepared by immunoSEQ multiplex PCR; TCRdb keeps only in-frame clonotypes and omits some of them. The table lists 150,000 or so clones, about 91% of them singletons. This chain links TRBV10-3 with TRBJ2-3, with D tentatively TRBD1 (6 bases). Sequenced here: peripheral blood, sampled 28 days after the second AZD1222 dose. This clonotype originated in an adult who received the AZD1222 COVID-19 vaccine. The CDR3 sequence is CAIASTGYTDTQYF. The CDR3 DNA is TGTGCCATCGCTAGCACAGGGTATACAGATACGCAGTATTTT.